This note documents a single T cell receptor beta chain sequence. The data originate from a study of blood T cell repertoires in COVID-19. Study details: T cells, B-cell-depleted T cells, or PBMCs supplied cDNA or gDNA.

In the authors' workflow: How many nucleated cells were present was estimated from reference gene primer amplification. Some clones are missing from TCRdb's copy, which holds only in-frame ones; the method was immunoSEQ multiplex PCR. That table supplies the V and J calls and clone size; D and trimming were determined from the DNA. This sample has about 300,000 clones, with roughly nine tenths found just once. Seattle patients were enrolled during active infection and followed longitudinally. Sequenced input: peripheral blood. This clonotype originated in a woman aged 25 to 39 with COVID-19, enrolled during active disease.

In DNA, the CDR3 is TGCGCCAGCAGCCAAGATGAGGAAGGTGAGCAGTTCTTC. Residues: CASSQDEEGEQFF. The genes are TRBV4-1 and TRBJ2-1; D is unclear. The CDR3 extends over 13 amino acids. V was shortened by 0 bases and J by 9 bases, with 9 bases between the two germline ends. Germline V gene data show CDR1 as MGHRA and CDR2 as YSYEKL.